Below are 20 T cell receptor beta chains sequenced from a single sample in a study of T cell responses to AZD1222 COVID-19 vaccine. The table came from immunoSEQ multiplex PCR; TCRdb's copy has only in-frame clones and leaves some out. The table lists about 97,000 clones, about 86% of them singletons, with 5% in the top ten. Sequences were derived from peripheral blood, sampled on day 0 of AZD1222 vaccination. The receptors originated from an adult in good health.

This sequence joins TRBV5-1 and TRBJ1-1; no clear D gene. Germline CDR1 reads SGHRS; CDR2 reads YFSETQ. V was shortened by 2 bases and J by 1 base, with 6 bases between the two germline ends. The CDR3 sequence is 13 residues long. Written as DNA, the CDR3 is TGCGCCAGCAGCTTCGACACGAACACTGAAGCTTTCTTT. This translates into CASSFDTNTEAFF.

The chain combines TRBV28 with TRBJ1-2; 11 bases align to TRBD1. V shed 5 bases, J shed 1 base, and the junction held 9 bases outside the gene matches. Germline V gene sequence: CDR1 MDHEN, CDR2 SYDVKM. This CDR3 has 17 amino acids. As DNA, the CDR3 is TGTGCCAGCAGTCAGAGAGGACAGGGGGCACTTAACTATGGCTACACCTTC. Its translation is CASSQRGQGALNYGYTF.

This clone appeared once. CDR3 loop: CASSWGVSGNTIYF. CDR3 nucleotide sequence: TGCGCCAGCAGCTGGGGGGTTTCTGGAAACACCATATATTTT. The rearrangement uses TRBV5-1 and TRBJ1-3, with a weak D call TRBD1 (5 bases). The germline V gene has CDR1 SGHRS and CDR2 YFSETQ. The V and J ends lost 3 bases and 1 base respectively, with 8 bases between them. CDR3 length: 14 residues.

V is TRBV7-9 and J is TRBJ1-4; no definite D call. This CDR3 region has 10 residues. V shed 8 bases and J shed 8 bases, with 6 bases lying between them. Germline V gene lookup returns CDR1 SEHNR and CDR2 FQNEAQ (reference sequence). The CDR3 DNA reads as TGTGCCAGCGGCAACGAAAAACTGTTTTTT. Its protein product is CASGNEKLFF.

V is TRBV5-1 and J is TRBJ1-1; D is perhaps TRBD1 (6 bases). V dropped 0 bases and J dropped 0 bases, with 12 bases sitting between them. From germline, CDR1 is SGHRS and CDR2 YFSETQ. The CDR3 runs 16 residues. The CDR3 DNA is TGCGCCAGCAGCTTGGTCGGGGACACGATGAACACTGAAGCTTTCTTT. It codes for CASSLVGDTMNTEAFF.

The chain couples TRBV7-2 to TRBJ1-2; TRBD1 agrees at 8 bases. Germline assignment: CDR1 SGHTA and CDR2 FQGNSA. The V and J ends lost 5 bases and 0 bases, in that order; junction bases with no gene match: 5. The CDR3 is 15 residues long. CDR3 protein: CASSPRDRPNYGYTF. The CDR3, as DNA: TGTGCCAGCAGCCCCCGGGACAGGCCTAACTATGGCTACACCTTC.

The chain joins TRBV3-1 (or the pseudogene TRBV3-2) to TRBJ2-2, with 13 bases lining up with TRBD2. Trimming took 4 bases from V and 3 from J; bases not matched to a gene: 11. Germline V gene data show CDR1 as LGHDT and CDR2 as YNNKEL (reference sequence). There are 19 residues in the CDR3. This chain's CDR3 is CASSPLGTSGMFHTGELFF. The DNA for the CDR3 is TGTGCCAGCAGCCCGTTGGGGACTAGCGGGATGTTTCACACCGGGGAGCTGTTTTTT.

This chain connects TRBV11-2 to TRBJ2-1; a weak D match, TRBD2 (7 bases). This CDR3 spans 15 amino acids. The V gene lost 0 bases and the J gene lost 7 bases, with 13 bases spanning the gap. Germline values: CDR1 SGHAT, CDR2 FQNNGV. DNA for the CDR3: TGTGCCAGCAGCTTAGAGTGGGGGGGCCCGAATGAGCAGTTCTTC. Protein product: CASSLEWGGPNEQFF.

The genes are TRBV11-3 and TRBJ2-1, with 13 bases matching TRBD2. The CDR3 totals 16 residues. Germline CDR1 SGHNT, CDR2 YENEEA. V dropped 5 bases and J dropped 7; count of bases not matched to a gene: 8. The CDR3 here is CASSPRTSGSLNEQFF. In DNA, the CDR3 is TGTGCCAGCAGCCCCAGGACTAGCGGGAGCCTGAATGAGCAGTTCTTC.

The chain employs TRBV14 and TRBJ1-1; the D gene is possibly TRBD1 (5 bases). The CDR3 spans 14 residues. CDR1 SGHDN and CDR2 FVKESK come from the germline V gene. V was pared by 6 bases and J by 1 base, with 12 bases between. The CDR3 coding sequence is TGTGCCAGCAGATCGGACACAGCGAACACTGAAGCTTTCTTT. Protein sequence: CASRSDTANTEAFF.

The rearrangement links TRBV10-3 to TRBJ2-7; 8 bases agree with TRBD1. Germline V CDR1 and CDR2: ENHRY, SYGVKD. This CDR3 region has 13 residues. V gave up 3 bases and J gave up 4 bases; unmatched junction bases: 2. Here the CDR3 DNA reads TGTGCCATCAGTGAAGGGACAGGATACGAGCAGTACTTC. Translated: CAISEGTGYEQYF.

The chain has TRBV27 and TRBJ2-6; no clear D. Deletions cut 5 bases from V and 0 bases from J, with 8 bases between. CDR3 length equals 15 residues. Germline assignment: CDR1 MNHEY and CDR2 SMNVEV (reference sequence). CDR3 nucleotides: TGTGCCAGCAGTCCCCTGGGCTCTGGGGCCAACGTCCTGACTTTC. Residues: CASSPLGSGANVLTF.

The V gene is TRBV25-1, the J gene TRBJ1-6; D is unresolved. The V end was cut by 2 bases, the J end by 11 bases, with 13 bases between. Germline V gene sequence: CDR1 MGHDK, CDR2 SYGVNS. The CDR3 has 14 residues. CDR3 residues: CASSEPRKEAPLHF. In nucleotides, the CDR3 is TGTGCCAGCAGTGAACCCCGGAAGGAGGCACCCCTCCACTTT.

The V call is TRBV18, the J call TRBJ2-1; 10 bases are shared with TRBD2. The CDR3 consists of 18 residues. Germline V gene data show CDR1 as KGHSH and CDR2 as LQKENI. Trimming cost V 2 bases and J 8 bases; bases outside gene matches: 15. CDR3 bases: TGTGCCAGCTCACCAGTAAAGTCTAGCGGGGGAGTCGTCCATGAGCAGTTCTTC. Its translation is CASSPVKSSGGVVHEQFF.

The gene calls are TRBV5-4 and TRBJ1-1, with D hard to call. CDR1 and CDR2 from the germline V gene are SGHNT and YYREEE (reference sequence). The CDR3 is 12 residues long. V dropped 3 bases and J dropped 4 bases, with 7 bases sitting between them. In DNA form, the CDR3 reads TGTGCCAGCAGCTCTCCGTCCACTGAAGCTTTCTTT. The encoded protein is CASSSPSTEAFF.

The rearrangement links TRBV28 to TRBJ1-5, with 9 positions matching TRBD1. The CDR3 loop spans 14 amino acids. Unmatched junction bases numbered 1, after V lost 2 bases and J lost 5 bases. The germline V gene has CDR1 MDHEN and CDR2 SYDVKM. Here the CDR3 reads CASSLGTGYQPQHF. The CDR3 DNA reads as TGTGCCAGCAGTTTAGGGACAGGGTATCAGCCCCAGCATTTT. Supplemented by reference TRBV28 and TRBJ1-5, the full variable domain reads DVKVTQSSRYLVKRTGEKVFLECVQDMDHENMFWYRQDPGLGLRLIYFSYDVKMKEKGDIPEGYSVSREKKERFSLILESASTNQTSMYLCASSLGTGYQPQHFGDGTRLSIL.

The chain has TRBV20-1 and TRBJ2-7; TRBD1 might be the D (6 bases). V gave up 5 bases and J gave up 6 bases, with 11 bases separating them. The CDR3 sequence is 11 residues long. Germline-derived CDR1 and CDR2 are DFQATT and SNEGSKA (reference sequence). CDR3 nucleotide sequence: TGCAGTGCTGAAACAGGGTTCGAGCAGTACTTC. Translation: CSAETGFEQYF.

The V gene is TRBV11-2, the J gene TRBJ2-1; 11 nucleotides align to TRBD2. Trimming at V came to 5 bases and at J to 3 bases, leaving 6 bases not matched to a gene. The CDR3 spans 16 residues. Germline V gene sequence: CDR1 SGHAT, CDR2 FQNNGV. DNA for the CDR3: TGTGCCAGCAGCATCGCCGGGACTAGCGGCTACAATGAGCAGTTCTTC. Protein sequence: CASSIAGTSGYNEQFF. The full variable domain, rest sourced from reference TRBV11-2 and TRBJ2-1, is EAGVAQSPRYKIIEKRQSVAFWCNPISGHATLYWYQQILGQGPKLLIQFQNNGVVDDSQLPKDRFSAERLKGVDSTLKIQPAKLEDSAVYLCASSIAGTSGYNEQFFGPGTRLTVL.

The chain uses TRBV18 and TRBJ2-5; tentatively, D is TRBD2 (5 bases). This CDR3 has 13 amino acids. V was shortened by 3 bases and J by 4 bases, with 9 bases between the two germline ends. The V gene's germline CDR1 is KGHSH and CDR2 LQKENI. In nucleotides, the CDR3 is TGTGCCAGCTCACCTGGCGGAGGAGAGACCCAGTACTTC. Residues: CASSPGGGETQYF.

The chain uses TRBV5-4 and TRBJ2-3; 9 nucleotides agree with TRBD2. Germline CDR1 and CDR2: SGHNT and YYREEE (reference sequence). J lost 0 bases, V lost 2 bases, and 4 bases had no gene match. The CDR3 contains 16 residues. This chain's CDR3 is CASSFFLAGSTDTQYF. In DNA, the CDR3 is TGTGCCAGCAGCTTTTTCCTAGCGGGAAGCACAGATACGCAGTATTTT.